The rows below give T cell receptor beta chains drawn from one sample of a study of shared clonotypes between healthy human individuals. Assay used: immunoSEQ multiplex PCR; TCRdb lists only in-frame clones, some missing. In the table there are 2 million to 2.5 million clones, under 97% of which are singletons. Material: naive CD4+ T cells sorted from blood. These receptors originate from a man in his late teens or twenties in good health. Each CDR3 is given with its conserved first and last residue. D genes are given only for firm matches. Clone sizes are given selectively: once, few, many, or a class where the clone is expanded.

size: -; V: TRBV19; length: 17; J: TRBJ2-7; D: TRBD2; DNA: TGTGCCAGTAGTTCCTGGACTAGCGGGAGAGGATCCTACGAGCAGTACTTC; CDR3: CASSSWTSGRGSYEQYF
size: -; V: TRBV11-2; length: 14; J: TRBJ1-4; D: -; DNA: TGTGCCAGCAGCTTGGGGGGGCTTCCCGAAAAACTGTTTTTT; CDR3: CASSLGGLPEKLFF
size: -; V: TRBV29-1; length: 11; J: TRBJ1-2; D: -; DNA: TGCAGCGTTGATGAAATGGGGGGCGGAACCTTC; CDR3: CSVDEMGGGTF
size: -; V: TRBV5-4; length: 15; J: TRBJ2-7; D: -; DNA: TGTGCCAGCAGCTCGGCCCAGTCTGGCGGGGTAGGACAGTACTTC; CDR3: CASSSAQSGGVGQYF
size: -; V: TRBV28; length: 12; J: TRBJ2-4; D: -; DNA: TGTGCCAGCAGGACAGACAAAAACATTCAGTACTTC; CDR3: CASRTDKNIQYF
size: -; V: TRBV27; length: 14; J: TRBJ2-7; D: -; DNA: TGTGCCAGCAGTTTCAGGGACGCCACCTACGAGCAGTACTTC; CDR3: CASSFRDATYEQYF
size: -; V: TRBV30; length: 14; J: TRBJ2-2; D: -; DNA: TGTGCCTGGAAAAAGACAGTCTCTCCCGGGGAGCTGTTTTTT; CDR3: CAWKKTVSPGELFF
size: -; V: TRBV5-1; length: 14; J: TRBJ1-1; D: -; DNA: TGCGCCAGCAGCCCACCACAGCTGAACACTGAAGCTTTCTTT; CDR3: CASSPPQLNTEAFF
size: -; V: TRBV6-1; length: 14; J: TRBJ1-5; D: -; DNA: TGTGCCAGCAGTGAACGAAGTAGGGTTCAGCCCCAGCATTTT; CDR3: CASSERSRVQPQHF
size: once; V: TRBV14; length: 14; J: TRBJ2-7; D: -; DNA: TGTGCCAGCAGTCTGGACACTGCGCCCTCCGAGCAGTACTTC; CDR3: CASSLDTAPSEQYF
size: once; V: TRBV6-1; length: 14; J: TRBJ2-7; D: -; DNA: TGTGCCAGCAGGGGGTGGCTCGACTCCTACGAGCAGTACTTC; CDR3: CASRGWLDSYEQYF
size: -; V: TRBV9; length: 17; J: TRBJ2-1; D: TRBD1; DNA: TGTGCCAGCAGCCCAAGGACAGGAACGGTGTCCTACAATGAGCAGTTCTTC; CDR3: CASSPRTGTVSYNEQFF
size: -; V: TRBV30; length: 12; J: TRBJ1-1; D: -; DNA: TGTGCCTGGAGTTCGGGGATGGGTGAAGCTTTCTTT; CDR3: CAWSSGMGEAFF
size: -; V: TRBV2; length: 13; J: TRBJ1-2; D: TRBD1; DNA: TGTGCCAGCATCGACAGGGCGGGCTATGGCTACACCTTC; CDR3: CASIDRAGYGYTF
size: -; V: TRBV5-1; length: 13; J: TRBJ2-3; D: -; DNA: TGCGCCAGTTCATGGCCCGGCACAGATACGCAGTATTTT; CDR3: CASSWPGTDTQYF
size: -; V: TRBV2; length: 17; J: TRBJ2-1; D: -; DNA: TGTGCCAGCAGTAAAACCCGGCAGACCGGAGCCTACAATGAGCAGTTCTTC; CDR3: CASSKTRQTGAYNEQFF
size: once; V: TRBV12-5; length: 15; J: TRBJ1-2; D: -; DNA: TGTGCTAGTGGTTTGGTCAAGGGGGTAAACTATGGCTACACCTTC; CDR3: CASGLVKGVNYGYTF
size: -; V: TRBV5-4; length: 15; J: TRBJ1-1; D: TRBD1; DNA: TGTGCCAGCAGCTTTAGACAGGGGGTAGGCACTGAAGCTTTCTTT; CDR3: CASSFRQGVGTEAFF
size: once; V: TRBV14; length: 16; J: TRBJ2-2; D: TRBD2; DNA: TGTGCCAGCAGCCCTGGACTAGCGGGAGCGGGCGGGGAGCTGTTTTTT; CDR3: CASSPGLAGAGGELFF
size: -; V: TRBV6-1; length: 16; J: TRBJ1-2; D: TRBD1; DNA: TGTGCCAGCAGTGAAGGGACAGGGTGGGGAGACTATGGCTACACCTTC; CDR3: CASSEGTGWGDYGYTF
size: -; V: TRBV7-8; length: 16; J: TRBJ2-7; D: -; DNA: TGTGCCAGCAGCCCGGAGCGGGTGCTCCCCTCCTACGAGCAGTACTTC; CDR3: CASSPERVLPSYEQYF
size: -; V: TRBV19; length: 13; J: TRBJ1-1; D: -; DNA: TGTGCCAGTAGACGGGACCGGAACACTGAAGCTTTCTTT; CDR3: CASRRDRNTEAFF
size: -; V: TRBV7-9; length: 13; J: TRBJ1-6; D: -; DNA: TGTGCCAGCAGCTTAGAATCGAATTCACCCCTCCACTTT; CDR3: CASSLESNSPLHF
size: -; V: TRBV9; length: 16; J: TRBJ2-6; D: TRBD2; DNA: TGTGCCAGCACCCTGAGCGGGGATCCAGTGGCCAACGTCCTGACTTTC; CDR3: CASTLSGDPVANVLTF
size: -; V: TRBV5-1; length: 18; J: TRBJ2-6; D: TRBD2; DNA: TGCGCCAGCAGCGCCCGCAGTATCCCGGGAGGTGGGGCCAACGTCCTGACTTTC; CDR3: CASSARSIPGGGANVLTF
size: -; V: TRBV6-1; length: 14; J: TRBJ1-4; D: -; DNA: TGTGCCAGCAGTGTCGGGCAGGGAAATGAAAAACTGTTTTTT; CDR3: CASSVGQGNEKLFF
size: -; V: TRBV7-9; length: 11; J: TRBJ2-1; D: -; DNA: TGTGCCAGCAGCCCGTTCAATGAGCAGTTCTTC; CDR3: CASSPFNEQFF
size: -; V: TRBV19; length: 17; J: TRBJ2-7; D: TRBD2; DNA: TGTGCCAGTAGTATACCTGGGACTAGCGGGGGTCCCTACGAGCAGTACTTC; CDR3: CASSIPGTSGGPYEQYF
size: -; V: TRBV2; length: 14; J: TRBJ2-7; D: -; DNA: TGTGCCAGCAGTCTATATTCTAGCTCCTACGAGCAGTACTTC; CDR3: CASSLYSSSYEQYF
size: -; V: TRBV11-2; length: 13; J: TRBJ2-5; D: -; DNA: TGTGCCAGCAGCTCCATGAGCCAAGAGACCCAGTACTTC; CDR3: CASSSMSQETQYF
size: -; V: TRBV28; length: 14; J: TRBJ1-1; D: TRBD1; DNA: TGTGCCAGCAGGACCGGGACAGCTAACACTGAAGCTTTCTTT; CDR3: CASRTGTANTEAFF
size: -; V: TRBV29-1; length: 15; J: TRBJ1-5; D: -; DNA: TGCAGCGTCTCCCCGTCCGGGCTAGGGAATCAGCCCCAGCATTTT; CDR3: CSVSPSGLGNQPQHF
size: -; V: TRBV27; length: 12; J: TRBJ2-3; D: -; DNA: TGTGCCAGCCCAGTTAGCACAGATACGCAGTATTTT; CDR3: CASPVSTDTQYF
size: once; V: TRBV27; length: 21; J: TRBJ2-1; D: TRBD2; DNA: TGTGCCAGCAGTTTATCGAAGTTGGCTAGCGGGGGGCCAAGCTCCTACAATGAGCAGTTCTTC; CDR3: CASSLSKLASGGPSSYNEQFF
size: -; V: TRBV7-2; length: 12; J: TRBJ2-7; D: -; DNA: TGTGCCAGCAGCTGGGCGGGAACCGAGCAGTACTTC; CDR3: CASSWAGTEQYF
size: -; V: TRBV30; length: 14; J: TRBJ2-6; D: -; DNA: TGTGCCTGGAGTGTAGTTCCGGGGGCCAACGTCCTGACTTTC; CDR3: CAWSVVPGANVLTF
size: -; V: TRBV28; length: 13; J: TRBJ2-5; D: -; DNA: TGTGCCAGCAGTTTTCCCCCGGGGGAGACCCAGTACTTC; CDR3: CASSFPPGETQYF
size: -; V: TRBV19; length: 13; J: TRBJ2-1; D: -; DNA: TGTGCCAGTAGTAGGACAGAGTACAATGAGCAGTTCTTC; CDR3: CASSRTEYNEQFF
size: -; V: TRBV19; length: 12; J: TRBJ2-5; D: -; DNA: TGTGCCAGTGGAATGACGCCCGAGACCCAGTACTTC; CDR3: CASGMTPETQYF
size: -; V: TRBV2; length: 15; J: TRBJ2-7; D: -; DNA: TGTGCCAGCACCGCGGGGAACTTCCCATCCTACGAGCAGTACTTC; CDR3: CASTAGNFPSYEQYF
size: few; V: TRBV5-1; length: 15; J: TRBJ1-5; D: -; DNA: TGCGCCAGCAGCTTGGCTGGGATGAGCAATCAGCCCCAGCATTTT; CDR3: CASSLAGMSNQPQHF
size: -; V: TRBV25-1; length: 17; J: TRBJ2-2; D: TRBD1; DNA: TGTGCCAGCAGTGATAGGACCGGGACAGGGGCTTCAGGGGAGCTGTTTTTT; CDR3: CASSDRTGTGASGELFF
size: -; V: TRBV18; length: 16; J: TRBJ2-1; D: -; DNA: TGTGCCAGCTCACCGGCTGCGGCTGAGGTCTACAATGAGCAGTTCTTC; CDR3: CASSPAAAEVYNEQFF
size: -; V: TRBV30; length: 15; J: TRBJ1-3; D: -; DNA: TGTGCCTGGAGGGGGGACGGTTACTCTGGAAACACCATATATTTT; CDR3: CAWRGDGYSGNTIYF
size: -; V: TRBV4-1; length: 14; J: TRBJ1-5; D: -; DNA: TGCGCCAGCAGCCAAGGGCCGGGGAATCAGCCCCAGCATTTT; CDR3: CASSQGPGNQPQHF
size: -; V: TRBV28; length: 13; J: TRBJ1-5; D: -; DNA: TGTGCCAGCAGTTTCTCCGACCGTCAGCCCCAGCATTTT; CDR3: CASSFSDRQPQHF
size: -; V: TRBV28; length: 14; J: TRBJ2-7; D: -; DNA: TGTGCCAGCAGCCTCGGAGGGAAGGGTTACGAGCAGTACTTC; CDR3: CASSLGGKGYEQYF
size: once; V: TRBV5-1; length: 14; J: TRBJ2-7; D: -; DNA: TGCGCCAGCAGCCTTCTTGGGACTGGCGGCGAGCAGTACTTC; CDR3: CASSLLGTGGEQYF
size: -; V: TRBV28; length: 17; J: TRBJ1-5; D: TRBD1; DNA: TGTGCCAGCAGTTTCCTTCGCGGACAGGTGACGAATCAGCCCCAGCATTTT; CDR3: CASSFLRGQVTNQPQHF
size: -; V: TRBV7-7; length: 13; J: TRBJ2-7; D: -; DNA: TGTGCTAGCAGCTTAGGGCAGTACTACGAGCAGTACTTC; CDR3: CASSLGQYYEQYF
size: -; V: TRBV27; length: 17; J: TRBJ2-7; D: TRBD2; DNA: TGTGCCAGCAGCTTGGGTCTAGGGCTAGCGGGCGTCTACGAGCAGTACTTC; CDR3: CASSLGLGLAGVYEQYF
size: -; V: TRBV6-5; length: 15; J: TRBJ1-3; D: -; DNA: TGTGCCAGCAGTTCCCTTTCCCTAACAGGAAACACCATATATTTT; CDR3: CASSSLSLTGNTIYF
size: -; V: TRBV18; length: 14; J: TRBJ2-7; D: -; DNA: TGTGCCAGCTCACCAATCAAAGGGAGCTACGAGCAGTACTTC; CDR3: CASSPIKGSYEQYF